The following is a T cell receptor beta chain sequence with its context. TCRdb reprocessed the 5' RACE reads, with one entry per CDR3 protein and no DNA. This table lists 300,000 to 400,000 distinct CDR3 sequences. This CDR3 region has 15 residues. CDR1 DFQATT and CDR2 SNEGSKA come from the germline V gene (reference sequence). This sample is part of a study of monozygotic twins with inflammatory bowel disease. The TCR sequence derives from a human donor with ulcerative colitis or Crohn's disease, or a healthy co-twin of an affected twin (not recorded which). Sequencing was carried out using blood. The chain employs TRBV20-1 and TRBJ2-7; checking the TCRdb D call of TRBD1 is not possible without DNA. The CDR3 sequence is CSARVSSGQFYEQYF.